A single count supports the clone carrying this T cell receptor (beta chain). The antigen is unknown. The J segment lost 7 bases and the V segment lost 5 bases, leaving 8 bases of the junction unmatched. The CDR3 spans 15 residues. CDR1 is SGHNT, CDR2 YYREEE, per germline (reference sequence). Profiled with immunoSEQ multiplex PCR; TCRdb holds only in-frame clones, not every one. The table shows roughly 86,000 clones, with approximately 80% occurring only once. Time point: week 47, end of study. Every vaccine dose comprised 300 ug of mutant IDH1 20-mer peptide plus topical imiquimod. Patients in the study were vaccinated eight times, receiving shots in weeks 1, 3, 5, 7, 11, 15, 19 and 23. This sample is drawn from a study of a mutant IDH1 vaccine in newly diagnosed glioma. In the study overall: Patients' prior therapy spanned radiotherapy, temozolomide, or both; most underwent both.

V gene TRBV5-4 combines with J gene TRBJ2-2, with 10 positions matching TRBD2. The input for sequencing was PBMCs, taken from a glioma patient whose treatment included an IDH1 peptide vaccine. The sequence was collected from a man between 40 and 49 years old with glioma. The CDR3 region has the DNA TGTGCCAGCAGGAGAAGCGGGAGGGCCTTCGGGGAGCTGTTTTTT. Translation gives CASRRSGRAFGELFF.